These 28 T cell receptor beta chains came from one sample sequenced in a study of T-cell memory formation after mild COVID-19. Using its own MiXCR run on the 5' RACE reads, TCRdb lists one record per CDR3 protein. The sample consists of approximately 390,000 distinct CDR3 sequences, approximately 15% of them appearing once. Sequencing was done on a sample of PBMCs or a T cell subset sorted from them (not recorded which). These receptors all stem from a young man who had mild COVID-19 (a few samples of this study predate the infection). Cell type and time point are not known.

This clonotype appeared a few times. The chain couples TRBV7-3 to TRBJ2-5; tentative D call: TRBD2 (7 bases). The CDR3 extends over 14 amino acids. Germline V gives CDR1 SGHTA, CDR2 FQGTGA. The germline V and J ends were trimmed by 4 bases and 4 bases, with 13 bases remaining between them. CDR3 DNA sequence: TGTGCCAGCAGCTCCCCAGGGGAGGGAGAGACCCAGTACTTC. Amino acids: CASSSPGEGETQYF.

This clonotype was counted only a few times. The chain joins TRBV18 to TRBJ1-3; D is ambiguous. V shed 2 bases and J shed 5 bases, with 16 bases lying between them. The CDR3 spans 16 residues. From germline, CDR1 is KGHSH and CDR2 LQKENI. The CDR3 here is CASSPYQATSRNTIYF. DNA for the CDR3: TGTGCCAGCTCACCATACCAAGCCACCTCCCGAAACACCATATATTTT. Combining the CDR3 with reference TRBV18 and TRBJ1-3 gives the whole variable domain NAGVMQNPRHLVRRRGQEARLRCSPMKGHSHVYWYRQLPEEGLKFMVYLQKENIIDESGMPKERFSAEFPKEGPSILRIQQVVRGDSAAYFCASSPYQATSRNTIYFGEGSWLTVV.

The rearrangement links TRBV21-1 to TRBJ2-7; the table's TRBD2 call for D was not verified on the DNA. TRBV21-1 is noted as a pseudogene. This CDR3 region has 15 residues. CDR3 protein: CASSKAAGFSYEQYV. Written as DNA, the CDR3 is TGTGCCAGCAGCAAAGCGGCGGGGTTCTCCTACGAGCAGTACGTC.

The chain uses TRBV12-3 or TRBV12-4 and TRBJ2-3; 8 nucleotides align to TRBD2. V was clipped by 3 bases and J by 2 bases; unmatched bases: 7. This CDR3 spans 16 amino acids. The CDR3, as DNA: TGTGCCAGCAGTTTGCATCGGCGGGGGGCCACAGATACGCAGTATTTT. Its protein is CASSLHRRGATDTQYF.

This clonotype was detected a few times. The V and J genes are TRBV10-3 and TRBJ1-1; D is possibly TRBD1 (6 bases). Trimming shortened V by 4 bases and J by 0 bases, and 15 bases separated the two germline ends. The germline V gene has CDR1 ENHRY and CDR2 SYGVKD. There are 16 residues in the CDR3. The CDR3: CAISGQVFAVNTEAFF. CDR3 sequence (DNA): TGTGCCATCAGTGGACAGGTATTCGCTGTGAACACTGAAGCTTTCTTT.

This clonotype was observed a few times. The V gene is TRBV19, the J gene TRBJ2-1; the D is unclear. V was cut by 3 bases and J by 8 bases, with 11 bases left in between. Germline values: CDR1 LNHDA, CDR2 SQIVND (reference sequence). The CDR3 totals 13 residues. Here the CDR3 reads CASSIWGFDEQFF. Here the CDR3 DNA reads TGTGCCAGTAGTATTTGGGGTTTCGATGAGCAGTTCTTC.

The chain links TRBV7-2 to TRBJ2-3; 7 bases line up with TRBD2. This CDR3 contains 15 residues. The V and J ends lost 6 bases and 1 base, in that order; junction bases with no gene match: 7. Germline assignment: CDR1 SGHTA and CDR2 FQGNSA. The CDR3 bases are TGTGCCAGCAGGCCCTCGAGCGGGGGCACAGATACGCAGTATTTT. It codes for CASRPSSGGTDTQYF.

The chain recombines TRBV11-2 with TRBJ1-2, with TRBD1 matching over 8 bases. In germline, CDR1 is SGHAT, CDR2 FQNNGV. After removal of 4 bases from V and 2 bases from J, the junction contained 6 bases not matched to a gene. This CDR3 contains 15 residues. CDR3 in DNA: TGTGCCAGCAGCTCCCTCCGGGACAGGAACTATGGCTACACCTTC. This encodes CASSSLRDRNYGYTF. Variable domain in full (rest from reference TRBV11-2 and TRBJ1-2): EAGVAQSPRYKIIEKRQSVAFWCNPISGHATLYWYQQILGQGPKLLIQFQNNGVVDDSQLPKDRFSAERLKGVDSTLKIQPAKLEDSAVYLCASSSLRDRNYGYTFGSGTRLTVV.

This clonotype has a handful of counts. This rearrangement joins TRBV28 to TRBJ1-1; 8 bases match TRBD1. Germline V gene lookup returns CDR1 MDHEN and CDR2 SYDVKM. V trimming: 4 bases; J trimming: 2 bases; junction bases outside the gene matches: 3. This CDR3 spans 14 amino acids. The CDR3 DNA is TGTGCCAGCAGTTGGACAGGGACTAACACTGAAGCTTTCTTT. Protein sequence: CASSWTGTNTEAFF.

This clonotype came up a few times. The chain is built from TRBV18 and TRBJ2-1; tentative D call: TRBD1 (5 bases). The CDR3 consists of 16 residues. CDR1 KGHSH and CDR2 LQKENI come from the germline V gene. Trimming removed 2 bases from V and 5 bases from J, with 16 bases in between. CDR3 DNA: TGTGCCAGCTCACCAAAAGTGGCTGTGGACAACAATGAGCAGTTCTTC. Translated: CASSPKVAVDNNEQFF. Drawing the rest from reference TRBV18 and TRBJ2-1, the complete variable domain is NAGVMQNPRHLVRRRGQEARLRCSPMKGHSHVYWYRQLPEEGLKFMVYLQKENIIDESGMPKERFSAEFPKEGPSILRIQQVVRGDSAAYFCASSPKVAVDNNEQFFGPGTRLTVL.

The rearrangement uses TRBV6-6 and TRBJ1-5; TRBD1 aligns across 8 bases. This CDR3 region has 11 residues. The junction had 1 base not matched to a gene; V was cut back by 7 bases and J by 8 bases. Germline lookup yields CDR1 MNHNY and CDR2 SVGAGI (reference sequence). CDR3 bases: TGTGCCAGCAAGGACAGGGAGCCCCAGCATTTT. This sequence encodes CASKDREPQHF.

This clonotype was observed a handful of times. The chain joins TRBV20-1 to TRBJ1-1; D gene uncertain. The CDR3 contains 12 residues. Trimming removed 6 bases from V and 1 base from J, with 9 bases in between. Germline-derived CDR1 and CDR2 are DFQATT and SNEGSKA (reference sequence). The CDR3 nucleotides are TGCAGTGCCACGACACCGAACACTGAAGCTTTCTTT. It encodes CSATTPNTEAFF.

The rearrangement joins TRBV7-2 to TRBJ2-3; possibly TRBD2 for D (6 bases). Trimming shortened V by 11 bases and J by 2 bases, and 11 bases separated the two germline ends. Germline loops: CDR1 SGHTA, CDR2 FQGNSA. The CDR3 length is 12 residues. CDR3 amino acids: CAGGMPTDTQYF. DNA for the CDR3: TGTGCCGGCGGGATGCCCACAGATACGCAGTATTTT.

This clonotype has at least ten counts. The chain couples TRBV4-2 to TRBJ2-1; 7 positions agree with TRBD2. V lost 3 bases to trimming and J lost 0 bases; unmatched junction nucleotides: 2. The germline gives CDR1 LGHNA, CDR2 YNFKEQ. The CDR3 loop spans 15 amino acids. The CDR3 DNA is TGTGCCAGCAGCCAGGGAGGGAGCTCCTACAATGAGCAGTTCTTC. Its protein product is CASSQGGSSYNEQFF.

This clonotype has only a few counts. V usage is TRBV6-2 or TRBV6-3 and J usage is TRBJ1-5; unclear D gene. This CDR3 has 13 amino acids. CDR1 and CDR2 from the germline V gene are MNHEY and SVGEGT. Deletions cut 6 bases from V and 5 bases from J, with 11 bases between. The CDR3 is CASRDEIDQPQHF. CDR3 DNA: TGTGCCAGCAGGGACGAAATAGATCAGCCCCAGCATTTT.

In this sample, this clonotype turned up a few times. This chain uses TRBV11-2 with TRBJ2-5, with 8 bases matching TRBD2. The trim removed 0 bases at V and 4 bases at J, leaving 7 bases unmatched. From germline, CDR1 is SGHAT and CDR2 FQNNGV. The CDR3 loop spans 16 amino acids. In nucleotides, the CDR3 is TGTGCCAGCAGCTTAGACCGGGGGGGCCTTAGAGAGACCCAGTACTTC. Its protein is CASSLDRGGLRETQYF.

Here the CDR3 reads CAWSLGGDTEAFF. CDR3 sequence (DNA): TGTGCCTGGAGTTTGGGGGGAGACACTGAAGCTTTCTTT. The chain recombines TRBV30 with TRBJ1-1; weak D call: TRBD1 (5 bases). The ends were cut back, 2 bases at V and 3 bases at J, with 10 bases in the middle. CDR1 and CDR2 from the germline V gene are GTSNPN and SVGIG (reference sequence). The CDR3 sequence is 13 residues long.

This chain links TRBV7-3 with TRBJ1-1; D possibly corresponds to TRBD1 (5 bases). The CDR3 covers 14 residues. Germline V lookup: CDR1 SGHTA, CDR2 FQGTGA. V lost 2 bases, J lost 1 base, and 8 bases lay in between. CDR3 region: CASSLSDRNTEAFF. CDR3 DNA: TGTGCCAGCAGCTTATCTGACAGGAACACTGAAGCTTTCTTT.

In this sample, this clonotype turned up a few times. This chain joins TRBV6-2 or TRBV6-3 and TRBJ2-4; possible D gene TRBD2, 6 bases. This CDR3 is 17 amino acids long. Per the germline V gene, CDR1 is MNHEY and CDR2 is SVGEGT. V lost 6 bases to trimming and J lost 2 bases, with 20 bases between them. The CDR3 DNA follows: TGTGCCAGCAGCCACGACCCGTTGCGGGGACCCAAAAACATTCAGTACTTC. Protein product: CASSHDPLRGPKNIQYF.

Only a few counts were recorded for this clonotype. J is TRBJ2-7 and V is TRBV6-2 or TRBV6-3, with D possibly TRBD1 on 6 matching bases. CDR1 is MNHEY, CDR2 SVGEGT, per germline. This CDR3 spans 13 amino acids. The V end lost 8 bases, the J end lost 5 bases, and 16 bases lay between the germline ends. The DNA of the CDR3 is TGTGCCAGCGACCGGGGACAATCCAACGAGCAGTACGTC. It encodes CASDRGQSNEQYV.

This clonotype has more than one count but fewer than ten. The rearrangement uses TRBV14 and TRBJ1-3; D is ambiguous. CDR3 size: 17 residues. CDR1 is SGHDN and CDR2 is FVKESK in the germline V gene. V lost 0 bases, J lost 0 bases, and 12 bases lay in between. The CDR3 protein is CASSQDFGRSSGNTIYF. CDR3 nucleotide sequence: TGTGCCAGCAGCCAAGACTTCGGCCGGAGCTCTGGAAACACCATATATTTT.

CDR3 region: CASSPRPTGLSYEQYF. The CDR3 DNA follows: TGTGCCAGCAGCCCGCGACCAACAGGGCTCTCCTACGAGCAGTACTTC. This chain uses TRBV6-2 or TRBV6-3 with TRBJ2-7; tentative D call: TRBD1 (6 bases). The CDR3 totals 16 residues. Trimming took off 6 bases at V and 0 bases at J, with 18 bases between the two ends. Germline V CDR1 and CDR2: MNHEY, SVGEGT.

The J gene is TRBJ2-5, the V gene TRBV7-2; the D call may be TRBD1 or TRBD2 (5 bases each). This CDR3 spans 12 amino acids. CDR1 and CDR2 (germline): SGHTA, FQGNSA. V was pared by 5 bases and J by 9 bases, with 13 bases between. CDR3 sequence: CASSTGPVSQYF. The CDR3 bases are TGTGCCAGCAGCACGGGGCCGGTGTCCCAGTACTTC. Full variable domain (outside the CDR3, taken from reference TRBV7-2 and TRBJ2-5): GAGVSQSPSNKVTEKGKDVELRCDPISGHTALYWYRQSLGQGLEFLIYFQGNSAPDKSGLPSDRFSAERTGGSVSTLTIQRTQQEDSAVYLCASSTGPVSQYFGPGTRLLVL.

This clonotype was picked up many times. The rearrangement links TRBV4-2 to TRBJ2-5, with 9 nucleotides matching TRBD1. J lost 5 bases, V lost 4 bases, and 11 bases had no gene match. CDR1 is LGHNA and CDR2 is YNFKEQ in the germline V gene. The CDR3 has 16 amino acids. The CDR3 nucleotides are TGTGCCAGCAGCCCGATTCCGGGACAGGGTCAGGAGACCCAGTACTTC. It yields the protein CASSPIPGQGQETQYF.

The rearrangement joins TRBV7-2 to TRBJ1-5, with D uncertain. The ends were cut back, 2 bases at V and 7 bases at J, with 9 bases in the middle. CDR1 is SGHTA, CDR2 FQGNSA, per germline. CDR3 length equals 13 residues. The CDR3 is CASSLIVGQPQHF. For the CDR3, the DNA is TGTGCCAGCAGCTTAATTGTCGGCCAGCCCCAGCATTTT.

This clonotype occurred a few times. The chain joins TRBV4-2 to TRBJ2-6, with 9 bases aligning to TRBD1. The V gene end was trimmed by 3 bases and the J gene end by 0 bases; junction bases not matched to a gene: 9. CDR1 is LGHNA and CDR2 is YNFKEQ in the germline V gene. The CDR3 sequence is 19 residues long. The CDR3 DNA is TGTGCCAGCAGCCACCCTAGGACAGGGGCTGGCTCTGGGGCCAACGTCCTGACTTTC. It yields the protein CASSHPRTGAGSGANVLTF.

This clonotype turned up a few times. The V and J genes are TRBV5-4 and TRBJ2-7; 7 bases are shared with TRBD1. After removal of 3 bases from V and 1 base from J, the junction contained 7 bases not matched to a gene. The CDR3 contains 15 residues. CDR1 and CDR2 from the germline V gene are SGHNT and YYREEE (reference sequence). This chain's CDR3 is CASSYRDRNSYEQYF. The DNA for the CDR3 is TGTGCCAGCAGCTACCGGGACAGAAATTCCTACGAGCAGTACTTC.

This clonotype has only a few counts. The V call is TRBV6-2 or TRBV6-3, the J call TRBJ2-4, with D tentatively TRBD1 or TRBD2 (5 bases each). CDR1 is MNHEY and CDR2 is SVGEGT in the germline V gene. V lost 6 bases, J lost 2 bases, and 14 bases lay in between. The CDR3 consists of 15 residues. The CDR3 sequence: CASRSSGRTKNIQYF. As DNA, the CDR3 is TGTGCCAGCAGATCATCGGGGCGGACCAAAAACATTCAGTACTTC.